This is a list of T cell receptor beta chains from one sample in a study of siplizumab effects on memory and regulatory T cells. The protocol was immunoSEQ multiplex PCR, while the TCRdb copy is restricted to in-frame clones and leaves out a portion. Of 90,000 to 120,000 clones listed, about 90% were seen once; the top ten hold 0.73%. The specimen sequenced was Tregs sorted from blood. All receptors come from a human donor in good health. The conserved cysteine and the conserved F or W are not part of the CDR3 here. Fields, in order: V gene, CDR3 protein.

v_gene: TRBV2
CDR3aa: ASSEGFDSNQPQH

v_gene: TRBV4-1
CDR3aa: ASSQDRETHQSYGYT

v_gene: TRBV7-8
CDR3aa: ASSLASNTGELF

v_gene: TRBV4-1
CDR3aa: ASSQDRGRRTGELF

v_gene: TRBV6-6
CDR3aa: ASSSPLALSTDTQY

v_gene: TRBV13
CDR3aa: ASSERQSSYT

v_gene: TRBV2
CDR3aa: ASSKKYRDRGRQETQY

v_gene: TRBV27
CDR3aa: ASSLGGNSPLH

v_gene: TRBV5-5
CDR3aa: ASSLDMRRWINEKLF

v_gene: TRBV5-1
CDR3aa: ASSLSPVGLRVYNEQF

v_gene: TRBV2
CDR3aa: ASRLQGGDNYGYT

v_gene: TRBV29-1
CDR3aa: SVGEETQY

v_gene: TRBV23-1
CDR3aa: ASSQKDRVNEQF

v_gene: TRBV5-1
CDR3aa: ASSLIYGSTDTQY

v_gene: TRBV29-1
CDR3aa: SVERGYYGYT

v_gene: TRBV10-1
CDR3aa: ASKSSKNIQY

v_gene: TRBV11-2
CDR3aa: ASSSDPGTEQF

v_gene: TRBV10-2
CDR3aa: ASTDGQTSTDTQY

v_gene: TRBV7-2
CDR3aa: ASSREPGQGYEQY

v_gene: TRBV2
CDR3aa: ASSLTGTDTQY

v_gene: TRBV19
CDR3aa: ASRGYGLANNEQF

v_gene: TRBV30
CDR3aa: AWSVKGLRVYT

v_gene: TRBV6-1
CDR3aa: ASSEVRGANVLT

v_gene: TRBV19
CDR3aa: ASSISGRTSRTGELF

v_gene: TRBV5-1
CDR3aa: ASSLGRPTDTQY

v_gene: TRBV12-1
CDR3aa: ASSFATGLAGGRSSYEQY

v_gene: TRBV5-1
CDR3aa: ASSLGQANYGYT

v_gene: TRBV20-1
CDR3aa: SARERYGYT

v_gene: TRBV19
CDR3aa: ASTPLGKGSGELF

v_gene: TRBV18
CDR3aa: ASSPSRGRRNEQY

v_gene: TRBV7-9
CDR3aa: ASSLGRETQY

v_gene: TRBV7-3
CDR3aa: ASSQQGRNTDTQY

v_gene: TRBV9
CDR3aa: ASSVGSGGNYGYT

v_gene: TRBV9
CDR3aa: ASSVDPGGDTQY

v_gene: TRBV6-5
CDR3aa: ASSWAGSSSYNEQF

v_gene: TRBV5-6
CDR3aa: ASSLVTGYEAF

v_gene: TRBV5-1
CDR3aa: ASSLRTGYNTGELF

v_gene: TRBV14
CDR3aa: ASSHSHRLRAYEQY

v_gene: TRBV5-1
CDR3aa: ASSLFSRPNTEAF

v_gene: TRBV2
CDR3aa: ASKDRGNQPQH

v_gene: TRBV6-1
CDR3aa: ASREATGQVTYEQY

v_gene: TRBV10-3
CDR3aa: AISESRDSRYGYT

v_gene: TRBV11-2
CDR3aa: ATRGTGQGGEAF

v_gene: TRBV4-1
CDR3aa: ASSQDRGAWGVTDTQY

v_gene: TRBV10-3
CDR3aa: ASLMNTEAF